What follows are 8 T cell receptor beta chains derived from one specimen sequenced in a study of vaccination effects on CD4 cells after COVID-19. Profiling relied on immunoSEQ multiplex PCR, and the TCRdb table lists in-frame clones only, not all of them. The sample yields more than 13,000 clones, more than 65% seen once. Their cognate antigens are unknown. CD4+ T cells specific for antigen were expanded with viral peptide pools by the ViraFEST assay before sequencing. Culture lasted 10 days before CD4+ T cell isolation. Each participant received a vaccine that was either BNT162b2 or mRNA-1273, given as two doses. This specimen was CD4+ T cells from PBMCs cultured with HCoV-NL63 spike peptides, taken after COVID-19 vaccination. The receptor set was obtained from a human donor who received a COVID-19 vaccine.

This chain connects TRBV7-9 to TRBJ1-1, with no clear D. Per the germline V gene, CDR1 is SEHNR and CDR2 is FQNEAQ (reference sequence). There are 13 residues in the CDR3. V was cut by 5 bases and J by 1 base, with 8 bases left in between. The CDR3 loop is CASSPTGNTEAFF. The CDR3 coding sequence is TGTGCCAGCAGCCCGACCGGGAACACTGAAGCTTTCTTT.

This clone is deemed medium-sized. The V call is TRBV6-1, the J call TRBJ1-4; 9 nucleotides align to TRBD1. The CDR3 consists of 16 residues. J lost 10 bases, V lost 0 bases, and 9 bases had no gene match. Germline assignment: CDR1 MNHNS and CDR2 SASEGT. Here the CDR3 reads CASSEARRQGVGKLFF. The CDR3 DNA follows: TGTGCCAGCAGTGAAGCGAGGCGACAGGGGGTGGGAAAACTGTTTTTT.

This clone showed up just once. The chain carries TRBV11-3 and TRBJ1-1; D gene uncertain. The CDR3 consists of 13 residues. V was shortened by 4 bases and J by 3 bases, with 9 bases between the two germline ends. Germline-derived CDR1 and CDR2 are SGHNT and YENEEA. The CDR3 region has the DNA TGTGCCAGCAGCTCCGGAACCCACACTGAAGCTTTCTTT. This codes for CASSSGTHTEAFF. Based on the CDR3 plus reference TRBV11-3 and TRBJ1-1, the full variable domain is EAGVVQSPRYKIIEKKQPVAFWCNPISGHNTLYWYLQNLGQGPELLIRYENEEAVDDSQLPKDRFSAERLKGVDSTLKIQPAELGDSAVYLCASSSGTHTEAFFGQGTRLTVV.

The gene calls are TRBV7-3 and TRBJ1-2; the D is unclear. Trimming removed 2 bases at V and 2 bases at J, with 6 bases between. This CDR3 has 13 amino acids. Germline assignment: CDR1 SGHTA and CDR2 FQGTGA. CDR3 loop: CASSLGQNYGYTF. In DNA, the CDR3 is TGTGCCAGCAGCTTAGGGCAGAACTATGGCTACACCTTC. The full variable domain, completed using reference TRBV7-3 and TRBJ1-2, is GAGVSQTPSNKVTEKGKYVELRCDPISGHTALYWYRQSLGQGPEFLIYFQGTGAADDSGLPNDRFFAVRPEGSVSTLKIQRTERGDSAVYLCASSLGQNYGYTFGSGTRLTVV.

The chain employs TRBV9 and TRBJ1-3; D not certain. Germline CDR1 and CDR2: SGDLS and YYNGEE. V was shortened by 4 bases and J by 0 bases, with 8 bases between the two germline ends. This CDR3 is 14 amino acids long. The CDR3 is CASSSRGSGNTIYF. CDR3 coding DNA: TGTGCCAGCAGCTCAAGAGGCTCTGGAAACACCATATATTTT.

The V and J genes are TRBV12-3 or TRBV12-4 and TRBJ1-2; D gene uncertain. V lost 3 bases and J 4 bases, leaving 6 bases between the germline ends. This CDR3 region has 12 residues. The CDR3: CASSLNGYGYTF. In DNA form, the CDR3 reads TGTGCCAGCAGTTTGAACGGCTATGGCTACACCTTC.

This clone has only one observation. The CDR3 nucleotides are TGTGCCAGCAGTTACTCGACAGGAAAGCCCCAGCATTTT. Residues: CASSYSTGKPQHF. This chain connects TRBV6-5 to TRBJ1-5; perhaps TRBD1 as D (6 bases). Germline assignment: CDR1 MNHEY and CDR2 SVGAGI. This CDR3 has 13 amino acids. The V end lost 0 bases, the J end lost 8 bases, and 8 bases lay between the germline ends.

This clone was recorded once. This chain joins TRBV6-5 and TRBJ1-6; TRBD1 is a possible D gene (5 bases). V shed 2 bases and J shed 6 bases, with 14 bases lying between them. The CDR3 loop spans 16 amino acids. Germline values: CDR1 MNHEY, CDR2 SVGAGI. The CDR3 nucleotides are TGTGCCAGCAGTTACGGCGACAGCGCCATTAATTCACCCCTCCACTTT. It encodes CASSYGDSAINSPLHF.